Reported below is one TCR beta chain. These data come from a study of shared clonotypes between healthy human individuals. Overall study context: A donor's plate count was three for CD4 naive and three for CD4 memory; CD8 naive had two and CD8 memory one.

The study ran the assay at deep level. Method: immunoSEQ multiplex PCR; TCRdb's copy keeps in-frame clones and lacks some. Among 2 million to 2.5 million clones, approximately 94% were seen once, and the ten largest hold 0.1% to 0.15%. J lost 7 bases, V lost 0 bases, and 4 bases had no gene match. The CDR3 totals 14 residues. In germline, CDR1 is SGHDT, CDR2 YYEEEE. The rearrangement joins TRBV5-6 to TRBJ1-2, with 9 bases identical to TRBD1. This clonotype was sampled from a man aged 18 to 29 in good health. The sample comprised naive CD4+ T cells sorted from blood. Subset given: CD45RA+ positively selected. The CDR3 loop is CASSLEQGAGGYTF. As DNA, the CDR3 is TGTGCCAGCAGCTTGGAACAGGGGGCAGGTGGCTACACCTTC.